This is a list of T cell receptor beta chains from one sample in a study of CD8 T cells in ankylosing spondylitis. TCRdb recomputed calls from the 5' RACE reads with MiXCR, one row per CDR3 protein. Here the sample spans 250,000 to 300,000 distinct CDR3 sequences, around 20% being singletons. Material for sequencing was blood, either unsorted or a sorted T cell fraction (not recorded which). The receptors stem from a male donor with ankylosing spondylitis or in good health (not recorded which). The CDR3 runs from the conserved cysteine through the conserved F or W. A D gene is named only where the DNA matches it firmly. Expanded clones are given a class, and other clones once, few, many or no size at all.

>TRBV2|TRBJ1-2|TRBD1|-
CASSVTGVLGYTF
TGTGCCAGCAGTGTGACAGGGGTCTTGGGCTACACCTTC
>TRBV12-3/TRBV12-4|TRBJ1-4|-|-
CASSSWDRSEKLFF
TGTGCCAGCAGTTCATGGGACCGGAGTGAAAAACTGTTTTTT
>TRBV20-1|TRBJ2-2|TRBD2|few
CSARDATSGTYYTGELFF
TGCAGTGCTAGAGATGCGACTAGCGGGACGTATTACACCGGGGAGCTGTTTTTT
>TRBV28|TRBJ1-3|-|-
CASSLSLGAGGNTIYF
TGTGCCAGCAGTTTGAGCTTAGGGGCAGGTGGAAACACCATATATTTT
>TRBV30|TRBJ1-5|-|once
CAWSFRAGHQPQHF
TGTGCCTGGAGTTTTAGGGCCGGGCATCAGCCCCAGCATTTT
>TRBV5-1|TRBJ2-1|TRBD2|few
CASSLASGGWSYNEQFF
TGCGCCAGCAGCTTAGCTAGCGGGGGTTGGTCCTACAATGAGCAGTTCTTC
>TRBV7-6|TRBJ1-1|-|once
CASSSSGLVTEAFF
TGTGCCAGCAGCTCCTCGGGGCTCGTCACTGAAGCTTTCTTT
>TRBV5-8|TRBJ1-1|-|-
CASSYTWNTEAFF
TGTGCCAGCAGCTACACTTGGAACACTGAAGCTTTCTTT
>TRBV20-1|TRBJ2-1|TRBD2|few
CSARGTSNGVQFF
TGCAGTGCTAGAGGGACTAGCAATGGAGTGCAGTTCTTC
>TRBV6-1|TRBJ2-3|-|-
CASSLTRWGTDTQYF
TGTGCCAGCAGCTTGACCCGGTGGGGCACAGATACGCAGTATTTT
>TRBV9|TRBJ2-3|-|-
CASSVATRGDTQYF
TGTGCCAGCAGCGTAGCTACCAGGGGAGATACGCAGTATTTT
>TRBV20-1|TRBJ1-2|-|-
CRPRTAGNYGYTF
TGCAGACCTAGGACAGCCGGAAACTATGGCTACACCTTC
>TRBV12-3/TRBV12-4|TRBJ1-5|TRBD1|few
CASSFFVGTGDIGSNQPQHF
TGTGCCAGCAGTTTCTTTGTAGGGACAGGGGACATCGGGAGCAATCAGCCCCAGCATTTT
>TRBV12-3/TRBV12-4|TRBJ2-4|-|many
CASSLRGGNIQYF
TGTGCCAGCAGTTTAAGAGGAGGCAACATTCAGTACTTC
>TRBV5-1|TRBJ2-2|TRBD2|-
CASSLRTSGSAGELFF
TGCGCCAGCAGCTTAAGGACTAGCGGGAGTGCCGGGGAGCTGTTTTTT
>TRBV5-6|TRBJ2-2|-|-
CASSRGLTNTGELFF
TGTGCCAGCAGCCGGGGACTGACTAACACCGGGGAGCTGTTTTTT